These 26 T cell receptor beta chains were all obtained from the same sample, sequenced in a study of regulatory T cells in long-lasting Graves disease. Through Arm-PCR of CDR3 regions and iRepertoire HTBI primers, TCR beta libraries were built. MiXCR, run by TCRdb on the multiplex PCR reads, gives a single entry per CDR3 protein. The sample consists of roughly 420,000 distinct CDR3 sequences, about 15% of them appearing once. Time point specified: newly diagnosed GD, antithyroid drugs for less than 3 months. PBMC RNA was the source of the TCR library. These data were also reused for a study on T cells in Graves' hyperthyroidism and ophthalmopathy.

Sequencing was performed on peripheral blood mononuclear cells (PBMCs), taken at new diagnosis, from a patient treated with antithyroid drugs. The receptors stem from a woman in her thirties with Graves disease.

This clonotype turned up a few times. The chain recombines TRBV7-3 with TRBJ1-5; D possibly corresponds to TRBD1 (5 bases). V lost 5 bases and J lost 3, with 14 bases in between. In germline, CDR1 is SGHTA, CDR2 FQGTGA. The CDR3 covers 15 residues. The CDR3 reads CASSHGGEANQPQHF. CDR3 DNA sequence: TGTGCCAGCAGCCATGGAGGGGAGGCCAATCAGCCCCAGCATTTT.

This clonotype has ten or more counts. V gene TRBV5-5 combines with J gene TRBJ2-2, with 9 bases aligning to TRBD1. Looked up from germline, CDR1 is SGHKS and CDR2 is YYEKEE (reference sequence). The J segment lost 0 bases and the V segment lost 4 bases, leaving 4 bases of the junction unmatched. CDR3 length: 16 residues. The CDR3 nucleotides read TGTGCCAGCAGCAAGGACAGGGGAACGAACACCGGGGAGCTGTTTTTT. Protein: CASSKDRGTNTGELFF.

This clonotype came up many times. CDR3 nucleotide sequence: TGTGCCAGCAAGCGGGAGGGCAGAGGCTACACCTTC. Protein sequence: CASKREGRGYTF. V usage is TRBV28 and J usage is TRBJ1-2; D remains unclear. Trimming took 7 bases from V and 8 from J, leaving 14 bases between them. Germline assignment: CDR1 MDHEN and CDR2 SYDVKM. The CDR3 length is 12 residues.

This clonotype has just a few counts. It differs at one base from a far larger clone, so likely a read error. The rearrangement uses TRBV7-3 and TRBJ2-1; 9 bases agree with TRBD2. J was trimmed by 10 bases and V by 8 bases; bases with no gene match: 12. The germline V gene encodes CDR1 SGHTA and CDR2 FQGTGA. The CDR3 has 14 amino acids. DNA for the CDR3: TGTGCCAGCGACCTAGCGGGAAACTCCTACGAGCAGTTCTTC. Its translation: CASDLAGNSYEQFF.

As to this clonotype: A much more abundant neighbour one base away suggests this may be a read error. The chain combines TRBV7-2 with TRBJ2-7; tentatively, D is TRBD2 (6 bases). Trimming left V 8 bases short and J 1 base short, with 15 bases between. The CDR3 length is 14 residues. Germline-derived CDR1 and CDR2 are SGHTA and FQGNSA. The CDR3 loop is CASPILAGSYEQYF. In DNA form, the CDR3 reads TGTGCCAGCCCAATACTAGCAGGTTCCTACGAGCAGTACTTC. The full variable domain, completed using reference TRBV7-2 and TRBJ2-7, is GAGVSQSPSNKVTEKGKDVELRCDPISGHTALYWYRQSLGQGLEFLIYFQGNSAPDKSGLPSDRFSAERTGGSVSTLTIQRTQQEDSAVYLCASPILAGSYEQYFGPGTRLTVT.

This clonotype was found many times. The rearrangement links TRBV13 to TRBJ2-1; no clear D. This CDR3 is 12 amino acids long. Trimming removed 7 bases at V and 8 bases at J, with 12 bases between. CDR1 is PRHDT, CDR2 FYEKMQ, per germline (reference sequence). CDR3: CASMGLSHEQFF. The CDR3 DNA follows: TGTGCCAGCATGGGTCTCAGCCATGAGCAGTTCTTC. The full variable domain, with the rest looked up from reference TRBV13 and TRBJ2-1, is AAGVIQSPRHLIKEKRETATLKCYPIPRHDTVYWYQQGPGQDPQFLISFYEKMQSDKGSIPDRFSAQQFSDYHSELNMSSLELGDSALYFCASMGLSHEQFFGPGTRLTVL.

This clonotype was recorded many times. V usage is TRBV3-1 and J usage is TRBJ1-2, with D possibly being TRBD1 (5 bases). Germline V gene lookup returns CDR1 LGHDT and CDR2 YNNKEL (reference sequence). Deletions cut 5 bases from V and 6 bases from J, with 16 bases between. The CDR3 contains 14 residues. The CDR3 DNA sequence: TGTGCCAGCAGCTTGGACAAGGAGTTGGATGGCTACACCTTC. Protein product: CASSLDKELDGYTF.

The V and J genes are TRBV10-3 and TRBJ2-3, with D unresolved. V was trimmed by 6 bases and J by 1 base, leaving 5 bases between them. This CDR3 has 12 amino acids. Germline values: CDR1 ENHRY, CDR2 SYGVKD. As DNA, the CDR3 is TGTGCCATCAGCCTCGGCACAGATACGCAGTATTTT. Translating it yields CAISLGTDTQYF.

The chain carries TRBV19 and TRBJ2-2; 12 positions agree with TRBD2. The CDR3 loop spans 16 amino acids. Germline trimming cut 4 bases from V and 4 bases from J; bases unmatched to any gene: 4. CDR1 and CDR2 (germline): LNHDA, SQIVND (reference sequence). The CDR3 protein is CASSRGLAGTTGELFF. The CDR3 DNA follows: TGTGCCAGTAGTAGGGGACTAGCGGGCACCACCGGGGAGCTGTTTTTT.

This clonotype came up a few times. The chain is built from TRBV6-1 and TRBJ1-2, with D unresolved. The CDR3 totals 15 residues. V was cut by 2 bases and J by 3 bases, with 13 bases left in between. Germline CDR1 and CDR2: MNHNS and SASEGT. The CDR3 DNA is TGTGCCAGCAGTGAACTCGTGTCTCTGGACTATGGCTACACCTTC. Translating gives CASSELVSLDYGYTF.

In this sample, this clonotype turned up many times. The rearrangement links TRBV20-1 to TRBJ2-3, with 9 bases aligning to TRBD2. V shed 0 bases and J 4 bases; nucleotides not matched to a gene: 5. Germline CDR1 DFQATT, CDR2 SNEGSKA (reference sequence). The CDR3 contains 15 residues. CDR3 region: CSARDRRLAADTQYF. DNA of the CDR3: TGCAGTGCTAGAGATCGGAGACTAGCGGCAGATACGCAGTATTTT.

This clonotype was counted ten times or more. J is TRBJ2-2 and V is TRBV20-1; D is possibly TRBD1 or TRBD2 (5 bases each). Germline-derived CDR1 and CDR2 are DFQATT and SNEGSKA (reference sequence). The CDR3 loop spans 15 amino acids. Trimming removed 5 bases from V and 0 bases from J, with 13 bases in between. CDR3: CSARPGTSNTGELFF. CDR3 DNA sequence: TGCAGTGCTCGCCCCGGGACCTCGAACACCGGGGAGCTGTTTTTT.

This clonotype has at least ten counts. This chain uses TRBV28 with TRBJ1-2; TRBD1 aligns across 8 bases. Trimming cost V 5 bases and J 4 bases; bases outside gene matches: 6. Germline CDR1 reads MDHEN; CDR2 reads SYDVKM. This CDR3 has 14 amino acids. CDR3 sequence: CASSPTGDSYGYTF. The CDR3 DNA reads TGTGCCAGCAGTCCGACAGGGGACTCCTATGGCTACACCTTC.

Only a few counts were recorded for this clonotype. Since a much larger clone is just one base distant, this may be a read error. The V and J genes are TRBV15 and TRBJ1-1; D unclear. Trimming left V 5 bases short and J 1 base short, with 8 bases between. Germline-derived CDR1 and CDR2 are LNHNV and YYDKDF (reference sequence). The CDR3 runs 13 residues. CDR3 nucleotides: TGTGCCACCAGCGGACTGAAGAACACTGAAGCTTTCTTT. This sequence encodes CATSGLKNTEAFF.

This rearrangement joins TRBV27 to TRBJ1-1, with D perhaps matching TRBD1 (5 bases). This CDR3 contains 14 residues. The ends were cut back, 5 bases at V and 4 bases at J, with 14 bases in the middle. Germline assignment: CDR1 MNHEY and CDR2 SMNVEV (reference sequence). DNA of the CDR3: TGTGCCAGCAGTCGACAGCCTCGAGGCACTGAAGCTTTCTTT. It specifies CASSRQPRGTEAFF.

This clonotype was picked up many times. The chain couples TRBV3-1 to TRBJ2-7; D is uncertain. The germline gives CDR1 LGHDT, CDR2 YNNKEL (reference sequence). The CDR3 extends over 16 amino acids. The V and J ends lost 4 bases and 3 bases respectively, with 19 bases between them. The CDR3 DNA follows: TGTGCCAGCAGCCCACGACTCCGCCTGGCCTACTACGAGCAGTACTTC. This encodes CASSPRLRLAYYEQYF.

This clonotype was seen many times. The J gene is TRBJ2-1, the V gene TRBV28; TRBD2 matches at 8 bases. The length of the CDR3 is 15 residues. The germline V gene encodes CDR1 MDHEN and CDR2 SYDVKM. V shed 6 bases and J 8 bases; nucleotides not matched to a gene: 12. The CDR3 bases are TGTGCCAGCAGCCGCCTGAGCGGGAGTGAATATGAGCAGTTCTTC. Translated: CASSRLSGSEYEQFF. Supplemented by reference TRBV28 and TRBJ2-1, the full variable domain reads DVKVTQSSRYLVKRTGEKVFLECVQDMDHENMFWYRQDPGLGLRLIYFSYDVKMKEKGDIPEGYSVSREKKERFSLILESASTNQTSMYLCASSRLSGSEYEQFFGPGTRLTVL.

Only a few counts were recorded for this clonotype. The rearrangement joins TRBV28 to TRBJ2-6; D remains ambiguous. This CDR3 comprises 12 residues. V dropped 10 bases and J dropped 1 base, with 5 bases sitting between them. Germline V gene data show CDR1 as MDHEN and CDR2 as SYDVKM. CDR3 residues: CATRSGANVLTF. CDR3 nucleotides: TGTGCCACCCGATCTGGGGCCAACGTCCTGACTTTC.

Remarks on this clonotype: It may be a read error: a sequence one base away is much more abundant. The CDR3 nucleotides read TGTGCCAGCAGTTCCCGCCTTCTAGTGGGAGAGGGCGAGCAGTACTTC. Protein product: CASSSRLLVGEGEQYF. The rearrangement joins TRBV12-3 or TRBV12-4 to TRBJ2-3; D perhaps matches TRBD2 (5 bases). The J call could be wrong; TRBJ2-7 is a better fit for the DNA end. The CDR3 sequence is 16 residues long.

This clonotype showed up many times. This chain connects TRBV27 to TRBJ2-1, with 12 bases that match TRBD2. Germline values: CDR1 MNHEY, CDR2 SMNVEV (reference sequence). The CDR3 extends over 19 amino acids. Germline trimming cut 7 bases from V and 4 bases from J; bases unmatched to any gene: 17. The CDR3 spells CASKRTSGRFYGGYNEQFF. DNA of the CDR3: TGTGCCAGCAAGCGTACTAGCGGGAGGTTTTATGGAGGGTACAATGAGCAGTTCTTC.

As concerns this clonotype: A far larger clone is one nucleotide away, so this likely arose from a read error. The genes are TRBV7-3 and TRBJ1-6; D not certain. V dropped 6 bases and J dropped 11 bases, with 20 bases sitting between them. The CDR3 covers 15 residues. Germline CDR1 and CDR2: SGHTA and FQGTGA. The DNA of the CDR3 is TGTGCCAGCAGTGATTCCGCGGGGAGTGGGACACCCCTCCACTTT. Protein sequence: CASSDSAGSGTPLHF.

There are many counts of this clonotype. The chain joins TRBV18 to TRBJ2-3; possible D gene TRBD1, 6 bases. CDR1 and CDR2 (germline): KGHSH, LQKENI. V dropped 3 bases and J dropped 5 bases, with 15 bases sitting between them. The CDR3 length is 15 residues. The CDR3 DNA sequence: TGTGCCAGCTCACCCCTGGGGGCCCGGGAAGATACGCAGTATTTT. Translated: CASSPLGAREDTQYF.

In this sample, this clonotype turned up many times. The chain links TRBV18 to TRBJ1-5, with 8 bases lining up with TRBD1. Per the germline V gene, CDR1 is KGHSH and CDR2 is LQKENI. The V gene end was trimmed by 3 bases and the J gene end by 6 bases; junction bases not matched to a gene: 10. The CDR3 sequence is 16 residues long. The CDR3 spells CASSPRTGIFLQPQHF. The CDR3 DNA reads TGTGCCAGCTCACCCCGGACAGGGATTTTCCTTCAGCCCCAGCATTTT.

In regard to this clonotype: A single base separates this from a much larger clone, so it may be a read error. The chain couples TRBV29-1 to TRBJ2-1; possibly TRBD1 for D (7 bases). In germline, CDR1 is SQVTM, CDR2 ANQGSEA. The CDR3 covers 16 residues. The CDR3 spells CSVEGIQGGSYNEQSF. CDR3 nucleotides: TGCAGCGTTGAAGGGATCCAGGGGGGCTCCTACAATGAGCAGTCCTTC.

V usage is TRBV7-8 and J usage is TRBJ2-7, with 9 bases matching TRBD2. The trim removed 3 bases at V and 5 bases at J, leaving 8 bases unmatched. CDR1 and CDR2 from the germline V gene are SGHVS and FQNEAQ. The CDR3 is made up of 15 amino acids. CDR3 coding DNA: TGTGCCAGCAGCTTTGCGCTAGCGGGACCCAACGAGCAGTACTTC. This translates into CASSFALAGPNEQYF.

Only a few counts were recorded for this clonotype. The chain employs TRBV12-3 or TRBV12-4 and TRBJ2-5; no clear D gene. The CDR3 totals 14 residues. The germline V and J ends were trimmed by 1 base and 5 bases, with 11 bases remaining between them. In nucleotides, the CDR3 is TGTGCCAGCAGTTTAGATGTAGGTTTGGAGACCCAGTACTTC. Its translation: CASSLDVGLETQYF.